Here is one T cell receptor (beta chain) with its context. The antigen this receptor binds is unknown. Within one base of it there is no much larger clone, and no base qualities were kept. Library creation used the immunoSEQ multiplex PCR assay. The multiplex PCR relied on a mix of 60 forward primers for TCR Vbeta segments and 13 reverse primers for TCR Jbeta segments. The CDR3 region of rearranged TCR beta genes was amplified from genomic DNA by a multiplex PCR assay. Amplified TCR beta libraries were sequenced as 87-base-pair reads on the Illumina HiSeq System. Turning to the authors' computational methods: Across the 600 to 700 repertoires, a later analysis counted 78 million or so unique TCR beta chains, around 11 million of which were shared by at least two donors. A nearest-neighbor algorithm error-corrected the raw reads and collapsed the reads into unique sequences, merging closely related sequences to remove PCR and sequencing errors. To assign V, D and J gene segments, CDR3 sequences were aligned to IMGT reference sequences. For a sequence to be retained, a match of at least six nucleotides to both a V gene segment and a J gene segment was required. Rearrangements were called productive when the CDR3 lacked stop codons and stayed in frame with V and J; all others were non-productive. CDR3 was defined according to IMGT convention as the region running from the second conserved V-encoded cysteine to the conserved J-encoded phenylalanine. The earlier analysis of some 540 of the donors excluded any sequence lacking an unambiguous match to a single V gene segment. An earlier analysis of some 500 of the donors classified V segments as functional when productive rearrangements were above 56.7% and as segregating when the standard deviation between donors was above 5%. A statistical classification framework was developed to diagnose cytomegalovirus status using the catalog of TCR beta chain sequences. In a later analysis, V and J genes were assigned by comparing TCR nucleotide sequences against IMGT/GENE-DB human TR gene sequences. The TCRdist pipeline was used in a later analysis to assign CDR3 sequences and most-parsimonious VDJ recombination scenarios. In a later analysis, each TCR beta chain was defined by its CDR3 amino acid sequence together with its V-gene family, and reads lacking a unique V-gene family were excluded. A later analysis removed 500 to 650 highly shared, low-generation-probability nucleotide sequences to deal with suspected cross-contamination and a sequencing artifact. In a later analysis, a clonal expansion index was calculated for each public chain from normalized within-repertoire ranks of inferred template counts. Generation probabilities in a later analysis came from a VDJ recombination model fitted to out-of-frame rearrangements, and those results were checked against IGoR. In a later analysis, hypergeometric tests were used to score TCR-TCR, TCR-HLA and TCR-CMV co-occurrence, with a repertoire-size bias correction applied to TCR pairs. To estimate false discovery rates, a later analysis permuted the HLA or CMV assignments 20 times. In a later analysis, co-occurring TCRs were grouped using DBSCAN, and TCRdist sequence similarity was added for clustering within HLA-allele-positive subsets. For co-occurrence clustering, repertoires with fewer than 30,000 or more than 120,000 public chains were excluded, along with four to six repertoires with anomalous nucleotide sharing. What TCRdb holds here is the immuneACCESS table cut down to in-frame rearrangements. Part of the clones is not present; checked against another copy, under half of the missing clones reflect an unresolved V gene, and the others are unexplained. V, J and clone size are those of that table, while D and trimming were read from the DNA. In all, the sample holds a few hundred thousand clones, and 70% to 85% of those were seen once. 2.7% of the sample goes to the ten largest clones.

The data originate from a study of cytomegalovirus exposure and HLA in healthy donors (dated by TCRdb to about 2017). Concerning the study at large: An earlier analysis of approximately 590 of the donors reported 250 to 350 Gb of sequence data and some 120 million unique TCR beta sequences from 190 million or so T cells. The study aimed to test whether signatures of past pathogen exposure could be identified by cataloging public T cell receptors. To predict cytomegalovirus infection status, the study brought together high-throughput TCR immunosequencing, statistical association of individual TCRs with disease status, and machine learning. In the later analysis, no new phenotypic data were used to find candidate immune exposures; instead, reliance was placed on TCR beta sequences and their occurrence across donors. Donor age, sex, ethnicity and CMV serostatus were collected together with the repertoire data. All discovery cohort repertoires had been generated on a single sequencing platform. A later genetic analysis took genome-wide SNP genotypes for about three fifths of the 666 donors and used that subset as a discovery cohort. Of the approximately 400 genotyped donors, 75% to 85% were placed in the genetic ancestry cluster associated with self-reported Caucasian donors. A separate validation cohort of roughly 110 different subjects was used in addition to the 666-subject first cohort. The T cell repertoires of some 670 subjects were profiled by immunosequencing and related to cytomegalovirus serostatus. A later analysis re-analyzed previously published TCR beta repertoires from 666 donors and added high-resolution HLA genotyping to study TCR occurrence patterns. An earlier analysis of some 500 of the donors applied high-throughput TCR beta sequencing to assess whether each TCR beta V gene segment acted as functional or pseudogenic. Roughly 300 gigabases of sequencing data and roughly 90 million unique TCR sequences were included in an early release covering roughly 600 HLA-typed donors. HLA typing covered class I and class II loci at four-digit resolution. Typing coverage differed by locus: A, B, C, DRB1 and DQB1 were typed in about 629-640 donors, DQA1 in 522, DPA1 in over 600, and DPB1 in around 440. A few DR-DQ haplotypes were treated as single units for association and clustering because of strong linkage in the cohort. Across roughly 420 genotyped donors of the cohort, an average of approximately 200,000 unique TCR beta nucleotide sequences per donor were sequenced, and 15% to 20% of those sequences were non-productive. Findings and caveats that apply to the study as a whole: Because counts were too low, 15 to 20 rarely observed V segments, including chromosome 9 orphons, were excluded from the earlier analysis of 587 of the donors. An association between a missense DCLRE1C variant and V-gene and J-gene trimming of TCR beta chains was found in a later genetic analysis and replicated in an independent cohort. In vitro tests confirmed that a few of the cytomegalovirus-associated TCR beta chains recognize cytomegalovirus antigens. According to a later analysis, TCR association rates differed among HLA loci, with DRB1 alleles showing the most associated TCRs and HLA-C alleles showing the fewest. A later genetic analysis reported fewer N-insertions in productive TCRs among donors in an Asian-associated ancestry cluster than the approximately 700-donor mean. In the study, roughly 160 TCR beta chains were listed as associated with cytomegalovirus. Compared with equally common non-associated chains, HLA-associated TCR beta chains in a later analysis were more clonally expanded and had lower generation probabilities. According to the authors, the approach could potentially be generalized to other disease states and immunological phenotypes. Most CMV-associated TCR beta chains appeared to be HLA-restricted in a later analysis, and the HLA associations seemed to be driven largely by CMV exposure. A cluster of highly shared sequence variants was judged likely to be a technical artifact of the sequencing pipeline. Assigning TCR associations to individual alleles was difficult when HLA alleles, especially DR and DQ, strongly co-occurred. While some public TCRs were present in many individuals, most TCR sequences turned up only very rarely across donors. Some IMGT-functional V segments, including TRBV6-2 and TRBV6-3, could not be distinguished by the 87-base-pair reads and were therefore excluded. A further reported finding was that TCR beta sequences accurately predicted the HLA-A and HLA-B alleles for most subjects in the first cohort. The classifier was reported to diagnose cytomegalovirus status with high specificity and sensitivity in both the original cohort and the validation cohort. Several of the top co-occurrence clusters appeared to be linked to parvovirus B19, influenza, CMV and Epstein-Barr virus, according to a later analysis. In a later analysis, 16,951 TCR beta sequences were associated with specific HLA alleles at a false discovery rate of 0.05. Because HLA typing was unavailable for some donors at each locus, only the typed subset was used in association tests. Sequencing depth was assumed to be roughly uniform across donors in the presence/absence analyses, though that assumption may not hold. Correlated functional status among segregating V segments might be attributable to linkage disequilibrium, but an unknown experimental factor could not be ruled out. In an earlier analysis of under 600 of the donors, most TCR beta V segments were observed in productive rearrangements about 87% or about 30% of the time, broadly matching IMGT annotations. The cohort was sequenced for TCR beta chains only, and without alpha or paired-chain data the features that could be detected were limited. For the cohort, immune exposure information was limited to CMV serostatus.

The germline V gene (reference sequence) supplies CDR1 LNHDA and CDR2 SQIVND. The CDR3 spans 12 residues, from the cysteine through the phenylalanine. The DNA shown is the 36-base CDR3, in frame from base 1. V and J are trimmed by 9 bases and 9 bases, and the gene matches miss 7 bases of the junction. The cohort was made up of roughly 670 healthy bone marrow donors. At the time of sampling, all cohort members were nominally healthy, though unrecorded immune exposures were likely present. The donor tested CMV seropositive and was one of the 289 seropositive cohort members. A peripheral blood sample was provided by each donor, and peripheral blood mononuclear cells were used for TCR beta sequencing. Genomic DNA extraction from the blood cell samples was performed with the Qiagen DNeasy Blood Extraction Kit.

This clonotype was sampled from a woman in her sixties or seventies in good health and CMV-seropositive. Sequences were obtained from PBMCs. The chain is made from TRBV19 and TRBJ1-1, with 10 bases matching TRBD1. The CDR3 reads CASGQGGRKAFF. The nucleotide sequence reads TGTGCCAGCGGACAGGGGGGAAGGAAAGCTTTCTTT.